This TCR beta chain emerged from a study of blood T cell repertoires in COVID-19. Study background: Sites in the United States, Italy and Spain provided acute and convalescent COVID-19 samples. The analysed material was cDNA or gDNA that came from T cells, B-cell-depleted T cells, or PBMCs.

CDR1 SGHTA and CDR2 FQGNSA come from the germline V gene. V lost 2 bases and J lost 2, with 18 bases in between. This CDR3 has 17 amino acids. Repertoires were generated with immunoSEQ multiplex PCR, while TCRdb's copy carries only in-frame clones and drops some. The table shows 100,000 to 150,000 clones, with about 85% occurring only once. The clonotype comes from a man older than 75 with active or convalescent COVID-19. The V gene is TRBV7-2, the J gene TRBJ2-5; possible D gene TRBD2, 7 bases. The sequencing input was peripheral blood. CDR3 amino acids: CASSLSPSAGTQETQYF. CDR3 coding DNA: TGTGCCAGCAGCTTAAGCCCCTCAGCGGGGACACAAGAGACCCAGTACTTC.